This TCR beta chain was documented in a study of identical twins. A single record per CDR3 protein comes from TCRdb applying MiXCR to the 5' RACE reads. The data contain about 300,000 distinct CDR3 sequences, more than 9% of them singletons. Germline CDR1 is LGHDT and CDR2 is YNNKEL (reference sequence). The V end was cut by 10 bases, the J end by 5 bases, with 24 bases between. The CDR3 length is 16 residues. The same sample was also studied in work on yellow fever vaccine responses in identical twins.

The rearrangement joins TRBV3-1 to TRBJ2-1; D may correspond to TRBD1 or TRBD2 (5 bases each). Input material: CD8+ T cells sorted from blood. The clonotype was recovered from a woman aged 18-29 years in good health. The CDR3 DNA follows: TGTGCCACGGGGCCCCTGGCCAGAGCCCAAAACAATGAGCAGTTCTTC. Its translation is CATGPLARAQNNEQFF.